The entry below gives a single TCR beta chain sequence along with its context. What it binds is unknown. The germline V gene encodes CDR1 SGDLS and CDR2 YYNGEE. This CDR3 comprises 14 residues. Trimming pared 0 bases from V and 9 bases from J, leaving 13 bases between. The sample belongs to a study of OX40 agonist ivuxolimab in advanced cancers. About the research overall: Hepatocellular carcinoma, melanoma, renal cell or head and neck cancer was diagnosed in the dose-escalation patients. Regarding the study as a whole: At doses 0.1 to 3.0 mg/kg, CD4+ and CD8+ clones expanded. Nonresponders, in some cases, also had low normalized T-cell clonal expansion. Compared with CD4+, CD8+ T cells on average had more expanded clones.

Repertoires were generated with immunoSEQ multiplex PCR, while TCRdb's copy carries only in-frame clones and drops some. The sample has 43,000 or so clones; 80% to 90% are singletons. The TCR sequence derives from an adult with an advanced solid tumor such as melanoma, head and neck, liver or kidney cancer. The genes are TRBV9 and TRBJ2-1; D remains ambiguous. The sequencing used CD4+ or CD8+ T cells sorted from blood, collected in a trial of the OX40 agonist ivuxolimab. CDR3 sequence reads: CASSVVSQLGEQFF. The DNA for the CDR3 is TGTGCCAGCAGCGTAGTAAGTCAGCTCGGTGAGCAGTTCTTC.